This T cell receptor (beta chain) is from a study of sequential checkpoint blockade in melanoma. Looking at the study overall: Arm A got nivolumab then ipilimumab; arm B the reverse, 1:1.

Treatment of the sample: randomized to nivolumab then ipilimumab (arm A) or the reverse (arm B). No patient had prior DNA-damaging chemotherapy. Live CD3+CD8+ CD19− CD56− cells were sorted from PBMCs. Assay: immunoSEQ multiplex PCR; the TCRdb copy retains only in-frame clones and omits some. The sample has 20,000 to 25,000 clones; over 75% are singletons. V trimming: 4 bases; J trimming: 4 bases; junction bases outside the gene matches: 3. The V gene's germline CDR1 is MNHEY and CDR2 SMNVEV (reference sequence). This CDR3 region has 14 residues. V and J are TRBV27 and TRBJ2-2; 7 bases map to TRBD2. The receptor's source is a human donor with melanoma. The material was CD8+ T cells sorted from blood (inferred from file names), obtained from a patient given nivolumab and ipilimumab in sequence. The CDR3 DNA sequence: TGTGCCAGCAGTTGGGGGGGTGGCACCGGGGAGCTGTTTTTT. This encodes CASSWGGGTGELFF.